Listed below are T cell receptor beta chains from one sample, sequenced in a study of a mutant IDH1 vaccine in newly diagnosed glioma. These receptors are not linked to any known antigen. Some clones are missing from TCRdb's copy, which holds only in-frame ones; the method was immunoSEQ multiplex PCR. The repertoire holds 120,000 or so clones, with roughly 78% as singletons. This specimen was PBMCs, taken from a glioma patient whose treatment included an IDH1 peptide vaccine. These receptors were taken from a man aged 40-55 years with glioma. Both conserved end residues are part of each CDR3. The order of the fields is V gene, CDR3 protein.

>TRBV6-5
CASSYIRDITPYEQYF
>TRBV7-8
CASSPYRVSYNEQFF
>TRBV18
CASSPTGDLYGYTF
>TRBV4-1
CASSQGGAGNYGYTF
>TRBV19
CASRVRGYGYTF
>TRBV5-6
CASSLEETQYF
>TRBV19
CASSGGVANTIYF
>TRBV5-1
CASSLGQQYYEQYF
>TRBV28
CASRSPGLYNEQFF
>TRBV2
CARGQGNTEAFF
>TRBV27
CASSLSSGQQETQYF
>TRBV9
CASSVGAGPTDTQYF
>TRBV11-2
CASSTTGAGANVLTF
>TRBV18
CASSPGRNSPLHF
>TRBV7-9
CAGTGTEKLFF
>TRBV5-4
CASRRGPLAYEQYF
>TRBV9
CASSVVSGPTDTQYF
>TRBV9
CASSNHRDSSYNSPLHF
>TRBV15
CATSRDRHLGGELFF
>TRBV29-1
CSVERSQTGAYNEQFF
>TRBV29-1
CSVEDQVGYEQYF
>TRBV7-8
CASSLAGQGEEKLFF
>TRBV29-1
CSVVTHSGNTIYF
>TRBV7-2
CASSFLVEAFF
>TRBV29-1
CSGSFNEQFF
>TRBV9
CASSEQGVGGYTF
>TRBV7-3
CASARTGGDQPQHF
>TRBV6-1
CASSEVGTGPPLHF
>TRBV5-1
CASSSLSSGDTQYF
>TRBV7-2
CASSPRGKGADYGYTF
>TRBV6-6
CASSYGGQSTDTQYF
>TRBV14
CASSPEWGGYTEAFF
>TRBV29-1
CSVIPPGTGLKYF
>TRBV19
CASSRAGGLMNTEAFF
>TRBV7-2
CASSFGQFVREQFF
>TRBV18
CASSPQGSNYGYTF
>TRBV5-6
CASSWDLNTEAFF
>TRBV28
CASNPLLALGNTEAFF
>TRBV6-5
CASSYNANYGYTF
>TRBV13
CASSLGVGKLMNTEAFF
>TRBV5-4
CASSPGRSYEQFF
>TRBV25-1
CASSDLLSGSVDNEQFF
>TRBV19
CASSTLSGGYTF
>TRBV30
CALAGTGLYEQYF
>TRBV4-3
CASSQGLKSTNEQFF
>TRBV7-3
CASSLVGGPASTEAFF
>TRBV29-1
CSVAGGRGTGELFF